The clone carrying this T cell receptor beta chain was observed a few times. A TCRbeta library incorporating unique molecular identifiers was prepared. TCRdb redid the calling of the PCR reads with MiXCR, one entry per CDR3 protein. Seen here are hundreds of thousands of distinct CDR3 sequences, about 15% observed once, and the top ten hold under 1.2%. This entry is derived from a study of T-cell reconstitution after alpha-beta-depleted transplantation in children. The CDR3 totals 13 residues. V dropped 6 bases and J dropped 0 bases, with 9 bases sitting between them. CDR1 is DFQATT and CDR2 is SNEGSKA in the germline V gene (reference sequence).

This chain links TRBV20-1 with TRBJ1-3; the D gene is possibly TRBD1 (5 bases). This TCR was recovered from a human donor who donated a stem cell graft to a child with acute myeloid leukemia. This material consisted of PBMCs from the stem cell graft donor, taken from the stem cell graft. The CDR3 loop reads CSAPGFSGNTIYF. CDR3 DNA sequence: TGCAGTGCACCAGGGTTCTCTGGAAACACCATATATTTT.